This TCR beta chain was sequenced during a study of T cells in Graves' hyperthyroidism and ophthalmopathy. Across the whole study: Before any treatment, at initial diagnosis, peripheral blood was collected.

Using RNA transcripts as the source, TCR beta CDR3 regions were amplified. HTBI primers were employed in a first-round RT-PCR of the TCR CDR3. TCRdb analysed the multiplex PCR reads with MiXCR anew, one entry per CDR3 protein. Among roughly 280,000 distinct CDR3 sequences listed, more than 15% were seen once. At least ten counts were recorded for this clonotype. The antigen remains unidentified. The study, taken as a whole, reports: A model of 13 V-J pairs discriminated ophthalmopathy from stable hyperthyroidism. Most thyroid clonotypes that were expanded above 0.001 also turned up in blood.

Clinicians diagnosed patients from clinical symptoms, serum thyroxine and TRAb, thyroid ultrasound and orbital computed tomography. This CDR3 has 13 residues. Germline lookup yields CDR1 SNHLY and CDR2 FYNNEI. Trimming took 4 bases from V and 7 from J, leaving 13 bases between them. The sequence was collected from a woman aged 60-75 years with Graves' ophthalmopathy. The chain couples TRBV2 to TRBJ1-2; the D gene is possibly TRBD1 (5 bases). The specimen sequenced was blood. The CDR3 loop is CASSVGQGRGYTF. CDR3 in DNA: TGTGCCAGCAGTGTAGGGCAGGGTCGTGGCTACACCTTC.